One T cell receptor (beta chain) is described in this entry. TCRdb analysed the 5' RACE reads with MiXCR anew, one entry per CDR3 protein. This table holds 130,000 or so distinct CDR3 sequences, 4.1% found once. Someone pulled total RNA out of unfractionated whole blood. This specimen belongs to a study of human T cells and chemical hapten exposure. The CDR3 spans 17 residues. With 0 bases removed from V and 2 bases from J, the gap between germline ends came to 19 bases. From germline, CDR1 is DFQATT and CDR2 SNEGSKA (reference sequence). The receptor was derived from a female donor in good health. V and J are TRBV20-1 and TRBJ2-5; D tentatively reads TRBD1 or TRBD2 (5 bases each). This CDR3 is CSARDSPGPNVQETQYF. For the CDR3, the DNA is TGCAGTGCTAGAGATTCCCCGGGACCTAACGTACAAGAGACCCAGTACTTC.